This TCR beta chain was documented in a study of T cell repertoires in cytomegalovirus infection. The wider study: Signatures in public TCR beta sequences pointed to both CMV infection and matching HLA type.

Using its own MiXCR run on the reads, TCRdb lists one record per CDR3 protein. The data contain roughly 730,000 distinct CDR3 sequences, roughly a third of them seen just once; the ten biggest clones take up roughly 18%. This clonotype was seen a handful of times. Its target is not known. Study-wide results and limits: What dominated the ex vivo response were HLA-C-restricted CMV-specific TCR beta clonotypes. Cumulative public TCR beta family frequency identified carriers of CMV plus the relevant HLA.

The CDR3 runs 15 residues. V lost 7 bases and J 3 bases, leaving 16 bases between the germline ends. The TCR sequence derives from a human donor in good health (CMV status not recorded). Some clones in this sample may be carry-over from other donors' samples. The sample consisted of cultured PBMCs, taken from culture after CMV antigen stimulation. This chain joins TRBV12-3 or TRBV12-4 and TRBJ2-1, with a weak D call TRBD2 (5 bases). CDR3 in amino acids: CASNNLGINYNEQFF. The CDR3 coding sequence is TGTGCCAGCAATAACCTCGGGATAAACTACAATGAGCAGTTCTTC.